This T cell receptor beta chain is from a study of blood T cell repertoires in COVID-19. Study background: Some COVID-19 samples were acute and others convalescent; all came from the United States, Italy and Spain. T cells, B-cell-depleted T cells, or PBMCs provided the cDNA or gDNA that served as material.

The CDR3 loop spans 19 amino acids. CDR1 and CDR2 (germline): MNHEY, SMNVEV (reference sequence). V shed 1 base, J shed 5 bases, and the junction held 16 bases outside the gene matches. Assay used: immunoSEQ multiplex PCR; TCRdb lists only in-frame clones, some missing. The repertoire holds over 35,000 clones, with just under 70% as singletons. The J gene is TRBJ2-1, the V gene TRBV27; 8 bases are a match to TRBD1. What was sequenced was peripheral blood. This TCR derives from a man aged 80 or over with acute or convalescent COVID-19. In nucleotides, the CDR3 is TGTGCCAGCAGTTTATTCCGGGACAGGACGTTGGGTGGCCACAATGAGCAGTTCTTC. Translated: CASSLFRDRTLGGHNEQFF.